This T cell receptor (beta chain) is from a study of neurological immune-mediated disorders. This clonotype came up many times. Synthesis of cDNA used 5'RACE (with 10-nucleotide random UMIs). TCRdb independently ran MiXCR on the 5' RACE reads; one entry per CDR3 protein. The table includes roughly 90,000 distinct CDR3 sequences, under 4.5% detected once. Source material was 2 million unsorted PBMCs, stored at -80 °C in RNAlater. The CDR3 is 13 residues long. CDR1 SGHRS and CDR2 YFSETQ come from the germline V gene. V lost 7 bases and J lost 2, with 13 bases in between. This clonotype originated in a woman between 45 and 60 years old with multiple sclerosis. The chain is built from TRBV5-1 and TRBJ2-7; maybe TRBD1 (5 bases). Specimen: PBMCs. CDR3 nucleotides: TGCGCCAGCGTAGCCGACAGCCCCTACGAGCAGTACTTC. Translation gives CASVADSPYEQYF.